These 19 T cell receptor beta chains were all obtained from the same sample, sequenced in a study of CD8 T cells in Susac syndrome. Reverse transcription used about 0.45 to 1 ug RNA and random hexamers. TCRdb ran MiXCR on the immunoSEQ multiplex PCR reads and lists one entry per CDR3 protein. The data contain over 130,000 distinct CDR3 sequences, roughly 95% of them seen just once; the ten biggest clones take up about 0.11%. Sequenced input: CD4+ T cells from PBMCs. The receptor source for this set is a human donor with multiple sclerosis.

The chain links TRBV28 to TRBJ1-1; D is unclear. The V and J ends lost 6 bases and 0 bases respectively, with 8 bases between them. The length of the CDR3 is 13 residues. Germline CDR1 is MDHEN and CDR2 is SYDVKM. CDR3 sequence (DNA): TGTGCCAGCAGGACCCAGGTGAACACTGAAGCTTTCTTT. Its protein is CASRTQVNTEAFF.

V and J are TRBV5-4 and TRBJ2-3; 12 bases are a match to TRBD2. V lost 3 bases and J lost 0; bases outside the gene matches: 2. This CDR3 spans 16 amino acids. The germline V gene has CDR1 SGHNT and CDR2 YYREEE (reference sequence). DNA for the CDR3: TGTGCCAGCAGCTCCGGACTAGCGGGGAGCACAGATACGCAGTATTTT. This sequence encodes CASSSGLAGSTDTQYF.

The chain employs TRBV12-3 or TRBV12-4 and TRBJ1-5; TRBD1 aligns across 7 bases. The CDR3 consists of 13 residues. V dropped 5 bases and J dropped 6; count of bases not matched to a gene: 4. This CDR3 is CASSQGVGQPQHF. The CDR3 DNA is TGTGCCAGCAGTCAGGGGGTAGGTCAGCCCCAGCATTTT.

The chain carries TRBV19 and TRBJ1-1; no firm D call. The CDR3 contains 13 residues. V lost 6 bases and J lost 2, with 10 bases in between. In germline, CDR1 is LNHDA, CDR2 SQIVND (reference sequence). The CDR3 DNA follows: TGTGCCAGTAGCTTGAAGGATAACACTGAAGCTTTCTTT. Amino acids: CASSLKDNTEAFF.

Written as DNA, the CDR3 is TGCAGCGTTGGACGGGACTTCTACGAGCAGTACTTC. Amino acids: CSVGRDFYEQYF. This chain connects TRBV29-1 to TRBJ2-7; possible D gene TRBD2, 6 bases. The CDR3 has 12 residues. Germline assignment: CDR1 SQVTM and CDR2 ANQGSEA. V was shortened by 4 bases and J by 3 bases, with 10 bases between the two germline ends.

The CDR3: CASSPQYQETQYF. The CDR3 bases are TGTGCCAGCAGCCCCCAGTACCAAGAGACCCAGTACTTC. The rearrangement uses TRBV5-6 and TRBJ2-5; D unclear. CDR1 and CDR2 from the germline V gene are SGHDT and YYEEEE. Trimming took off 4 bases at V and 0 bases at J, with 7 bases between the two ends. This CDR3 spans 13 amino acids.

V gene TRBV20-1 combines with J gene TRBJ2-1; TRBD2 matches 7 bases. The CDR3 is 14 amino acids. The germline CDR1 and CDR2 sequences are DFQATT and SNEGSKA (reference sequence). With 5 bases clipped from V and 0 bases from J, the junction kept 4 bases outside the gene matches. CDR3 residues: CSALADHSYNEQFF. In DNA form, the CDR3 reads TGCAGTGCTCTAGCGGACCACTCCTACAATGAGCAGTTCTTC.

This chain connects TRBV4-3 to TRBJ2-2; possibly TRBD2 for D (6 bases). Germline lookup yields CDR1 LGHNA and CDR2 YSLEER. V lost 6 bases, J lost 1 base, and 9 bases lay in between. This CDR3 has 14 residues. The CDR3 protein is CASRSGWNTGELFF. CDR3 in DNA: TGCGCCAGCAGAAGCGGGTGGAACACCGGGGAGCTGTTTTTT.

The V gene is TRBV14, the J gene TRBJ2-3, with 7 bases that match TRBD2. The CDR3 extends over 16 amino acids. Germline V CDR1 and CDR2: SGHDN, FVKESK. Losses at the gene ends were 0 bases for V and 9 bases for J; bases not matched to a gene: 12. The CDR3 nucleotides are TGTGCCAGCAGCCAAGATTTAGGAGCGGGGATGATCACGCAGTATTTT. Residues: CASSQDLGAGMITQYF.

For this clonotype: Relative to the germline gene, one junction end is altered; a read error may explain this. This chain joins TRBV20-1 and TRBJ1-1; D is undetermined. The CDR3 has 13 residues. Germline CDR1 reads DFQATT; CDR2 reads SNEGSKA (reference sequence). The CDR3 spells CSARQYVNTEVFF. DNA of the CDR3: TGCAGTGCTAGACAATACGTGAACACTGAAGTTTTCTTT.

The chain has TRBV5-4 and TRBJ2-7; 10 positions match TRBD1. Trimming cost V 5 bases and J 7 bases; bases outside gene matches: 9. Germline values: CDR1 SGHNT, CDR2 YYREEE (reference sequence). The CDR3 sequence is 14 residues long. CDR3 coding DNA: TGTGCCAGCAGGACCGGGACAGGGGCCCAGGAGCAGTACTTC. Protein sequence: CASRTGTGAQEQYF.

DNA for the CDR3: TGCAGTGCTAGGGCTGGCATGGGGGCAAGGCAGCCCCAGCATTTT. It translates to CSARAGMGARQPQHF. This chain connects TRBV20-1 to TRBJ1-5; TRBD1 might be the D (6 bases). The V and J ends lost 3 bases and 7 bases respectively, with 19 bases between them. The CDR3 is 15 residues long. Germline-derived CDR1 and CDR2 are DFQATT and SNEGSKA (reference sequence).

The J gene is TRBJ2-1, the V gene TRBV6-1, with 9 bases that match TRBD2. CDR1 is MNHNS, CDR2 SASEGT, per germline. Trimming cost V 6 bases and J 5 bases; bases outside gene matches: 11. The CDR3 consists of 16 residues. CDR3 in DNA: TGTGCCAGCAGGATATCAGCGGGGGGTTCAGACAATGAGCAGTTCTTC. Translating it yields CASRISAGGSDNEQFF.

V gene TRBV28 combines with J gene TRBJ2-7; weak D call: TRBD2 (6 bases). Between the trimmed V and J ends, which lost 3 bases and 3 bases, there was a span of 15 bases. The CDR3 extends over 15 amino acids. Germline values: CDR1 MDHEN, CDR2 SYDVKM. The CDR3 is CASSFPAGPSYEQYF. CDR3 in DNA: TGTGCCAGCAGTTTCCCTGCGGGACCCAGCTACGAGCAGTACTTC.

The rearrangement links TRBV29-1 to TRBJ1-2, with TRBD1 matching 9 bases. The CDR3 covers 14 residues. In germline, CDR1 is SQVTM, CDR2 ANQGSEA. Trimming took 6 bases from V and 2 from J; bases not matched to a gene: 7. CDR3 DNA: TGCAGCGTAAACGGACAGGGGAAAAACTATGGCTACACCTTC. Translation gives CSVNGQGKNYGYTF.

J is TRBJ2-1 and V is TRBV20-1, with TRBD1 matching 10 bases. With 6 bases clipped from V and 4 bases from J, the junction kept 6 bases outside the gene matches. The germline CDR1 and CDR2 sequences are DFQATT and SNEGSKA (reference sequence). The CDR3 loop spans 14 amino acids. The CDR3, as DNA: TGCAGTGCCCCGGGACAGGGGTGGTACAATGAGCAGTTCTTC. As protein: CSAPGQGWYNEQFF.

V usage is TRBV29-1 and J usage is TRBJ1-2, with D possibly TRBD1 on 6 matching bases. CDR1 is SQVTM and CDR2 is ANQGSEA in the germline V gene. The CDR3 covers 14 residues. V shed 4 bases and J shed 3 bases, with 15 bases lying between them. The CDR3 nucleotides are TGCAGCGTTGTATCCAGGGGAGCGGACTATGGCTACACCTTC. It yields the protein CSVVSRGADYGYTF.

The V gene is TRBV11-2, the J gene TRBJ2-1; the match to TRBD2 covers 7 bases. The germline CDR1 and CDR2 sequences are SGHAT and FQNNGV. The length of the CDR3 is 15 residues. V shed 2 bases, J shed 0 bases, and the junction held 1 base outside the gene matches. The CDR3 nucleotides read TGTGCCAGCAGCTTAAGGGAGGGCTCCTACAATGAGCAGTTCTTC. Translated, it gives CASSLREGSYNEQFF. The full variable domain, with the rest looked up from reference TRBV11-2 and TRBJ2-1, is EAGVAQSPRYKIIEKRQSVAFWCNPISGHATLYWYQQILGQGPKLLIQFQNNGVVDDSQLPKDRFSAERLKGVDSTLKIQPAKLEDSAVYLCASSLREGSYNEQFFGPGTRLTVL.

CDR3 DNA sequence: TGTGCCAGCAGCCGGGAGACTAGCTACGGCTCCTACGAGCAGTACTTC. This encodes CASSRETSYGSYEQYF. V usage is TRBV4-2 and J usage is TRBJ2-7, with 7 bases that match TRBD2. The CDR3 totals 16 residues. Germline-derived CDR1 and CDR2 are LGHNA and YNFKEQ. The ends lost 4 bases at V and 0 bases at J; junction bases unmatched: 9.